This T cell receptor (beta chain) was found in a study of T cells in women clearing cervical HPV infection. Study summary: Case blood was drawn when the lesion was first found; control blood after infection became undetectable. Only a few women had HLA typing results available.

The V and J ends lost 6 bases and 3 bases respectively, with 18 bases between them. CDR1 is DFQATT and CDR2 is SNEGSKA in the germline V gene (reference sequence). The CDR3 loop spans 14 amino acids. To note about this clone: Its antigen is not known. Coverage ceases 3 residues before the CDR3 finishes, and the germline J gene fills in the end.

Assay: immunoSEQ multiplex PCR; the TCRdb copy retains only in-frame clones and omits some. This table holds about 22,000 clones. Broader study findings: A classifier using richness and V gene abundances reached an AUC of around 0.83.

The clonotype comes from a woman between 18 and 70 years old with a cervical HPV16 infection that either progressed to CIN3+ or cleared (not recorded which). The source material was blood buffy coat. This chain uses TRBV20-1 with TRBJ2-7, with D perhaps matching TRBD2 (6 bases). The CDR3 bases that were read are TGCAGTGCCTCCGGGACTTGGGGGGACTACGAG. It codes for CSASGTWGDYE. The entire CDR3 sequence reads CSASGTWGDYEQYF.